This T cell receptor (beta chain) was obtained from a study of blood T cell repertoires in COVID-19. Whole-study context: Some COVID-19 samples were acute and others convalescent; all came from the United States, Italy and Spain.

In the authors' methods: Amplification of reference gene primers was used by the study to estimate nucleated cell counts. Generated by immunoSEQ multiplex PCR, the TCRdb table keeps only in-frame clones and is missing some. That table gives V, J and clone size, and the DNA gave D and trimming. The sample holds about 240,000 clones; approximately 87% are singletons and the top ten take roughly 5.8%. CDR1 is SEHNR, CDR2 FQNEAQ, per germline (reference sequence). This CDR3 is built from 17 residues. The ends lost 5 bases at V and 2 bases at J; junction bases unmatched: 10. This chain joins TRBV7-9 and TRBJ2-3, with 10 bases fitting TRBD2. This TCR derives from a man in his 60s with acute or convalescent COVID-19. The sample taken for sequencing was peripheral blood. The CDR3 DNA is TGTGCCAGCAGCCTTGAGGGGCTAGCGGGAGACACAGATACGCAGTATTTT. Translation: CASSLEGLAGDTDTQYF.